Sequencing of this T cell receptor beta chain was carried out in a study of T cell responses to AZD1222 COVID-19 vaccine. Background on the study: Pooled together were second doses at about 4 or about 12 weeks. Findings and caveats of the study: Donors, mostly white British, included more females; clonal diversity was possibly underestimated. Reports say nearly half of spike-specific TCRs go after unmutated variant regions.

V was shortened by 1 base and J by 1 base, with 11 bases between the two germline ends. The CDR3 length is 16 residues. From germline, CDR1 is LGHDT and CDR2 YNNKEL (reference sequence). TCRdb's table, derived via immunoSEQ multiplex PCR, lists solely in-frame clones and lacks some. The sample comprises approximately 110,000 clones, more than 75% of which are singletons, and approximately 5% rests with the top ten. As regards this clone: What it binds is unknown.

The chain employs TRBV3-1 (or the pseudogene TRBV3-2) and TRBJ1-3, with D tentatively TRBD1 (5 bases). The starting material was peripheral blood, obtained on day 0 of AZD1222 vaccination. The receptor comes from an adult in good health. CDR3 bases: TGTGCCAGCAGCCAAGGTTCGACAGCTTCTGGAAACACCATATATTTT. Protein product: CASSQGSTASGNTIYF.